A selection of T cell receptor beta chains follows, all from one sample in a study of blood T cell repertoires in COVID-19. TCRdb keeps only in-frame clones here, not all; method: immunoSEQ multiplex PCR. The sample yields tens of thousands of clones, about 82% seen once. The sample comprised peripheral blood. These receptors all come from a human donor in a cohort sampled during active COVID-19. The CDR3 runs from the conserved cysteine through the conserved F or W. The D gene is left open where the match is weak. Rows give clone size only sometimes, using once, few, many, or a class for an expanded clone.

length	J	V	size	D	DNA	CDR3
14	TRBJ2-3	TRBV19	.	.	TGTGCCAGTAGTCCTCGGAGTAGCACAGATACGCAGTATTTT	CASSPRSSTDTQYF
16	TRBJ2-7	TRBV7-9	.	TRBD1	TGTGCCAGCAGCTTAGGTTTGGGACAGCACTCCTACGAGCAGTACTTC	CASSLGLGQHSYEQYF
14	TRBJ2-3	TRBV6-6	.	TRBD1	TGTGCCAGCAGGGAGACAGGGGTCCCAGATACGCAGTATTTT	CASRETGVPDTQYF
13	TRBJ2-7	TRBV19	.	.	TGTGCCAGTAGTCAGGGGAGCTCCTACGAGCAGTACTTC	CASSQGSSYEQYF
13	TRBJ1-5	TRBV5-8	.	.	TGTGCCAGCAGCCGAGACATAGATCAGCCCCAGCATTTT	CASSRDIDQPQHF
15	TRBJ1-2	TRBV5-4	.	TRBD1	TGTGCCAGCAGCTCACAACAGGGGCGTAACTATGGCTACACCTTC	CASSSQQGRNYGYTF
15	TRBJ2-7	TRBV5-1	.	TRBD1	TGCGCCAGCAGCTTGGGGGACAGGGCGGAATACGAGCAGTACTTC	CASSLGDRAEYEQYF
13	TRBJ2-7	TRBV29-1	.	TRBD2	TGCAGCGTTGAAGTTAGTCAGGGAGGGGTGCAGTACTTC	CSVEVSQGGVQYF
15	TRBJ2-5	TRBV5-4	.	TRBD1	TGTGCCAGCAGCCCGGACAGGGTAGGTCCCGAGACCCAGTACTTC	CASSPDRVGPETQYF
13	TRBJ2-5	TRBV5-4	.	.	TGTGCCAGCAACTTGGGACTTTCCCAAGACCAGTACTTC	CASNLGLSQDQYF
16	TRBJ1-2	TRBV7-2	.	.	TGTGCCAGCAGCAAGGGCAGGGCTGGGGTAAACTATGGCTACACCTTC	CASSKGRAGVNYGYTF
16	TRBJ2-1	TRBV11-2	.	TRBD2	TGTGCCAGCAGCTTACGGCTAGCGGGAGCGGGGAATGAGCAGTTCTTC	CASSLRLAGAGNEQFF
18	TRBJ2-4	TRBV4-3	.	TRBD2	TGCGCCAGCAGCCAAGATCTCCGCGGGGGGGTGGCCAAAAACATTCAGTACTTC	CASSQDLRGGVAKNIQYF
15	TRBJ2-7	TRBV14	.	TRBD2	TGTGCCAGCAGCTATTATGGGACTAGCGTTGACGAGCAGTACTTC	CASSYYGTSVDEQYF
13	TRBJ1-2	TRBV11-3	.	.	TGTGCCAGCAGGCTAGAAGGAAACTATGGCTACACCTTC	CASRLEGNYGYTF
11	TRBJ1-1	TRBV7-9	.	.	TGTGCCAGCATCCCCCCGGGGGGAGCTTTCTTT	CASIPPGGAFF
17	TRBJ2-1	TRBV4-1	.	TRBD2	TGCGCCAGCAGCCAAGGCCCCCCGGGACTAGCGAATAATGAGCAGTTCTTC	CASSQGPPGLANNEQFF
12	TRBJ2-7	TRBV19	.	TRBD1	TGTGCCAGACAGGGGCCGCTCTACGAGCAGTACTTC	CARQGPLYEQYF
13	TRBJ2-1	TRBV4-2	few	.	TGTGCCAGCAGCCGCGGAGACTACAATGAGCAGTTCTTC	CASSRGDYNEQFF